One sample yielded the 32 T cell receptor beta chains listed below, sequenced in a study of neurological immune-mediated disorders. The sample's time point: longitudinal time-point 1 (baseline). Each CDR3 protein gets one entry after TCRdb re-called the 5' RACE reads with MiXCR. The sample yields 70,000 to 75,000 distinct CDR3 sequences, roughly 13% seen once. Sequences were obtained from PBMCs. All receptors derive from a female donor with HTLV-1-associated myelopathy (HAM/TSP).

This clonotype showed up many times. The rearrangement joins TRBV12-3 or TRBV12-4 to TRBJ1-2; D possibly corresponds to TRBD1 (6 bases). This CDR3 spans 13 amino acids. Trimming left V 7 bases short and J 7 bases short, with 16 bases between. DNA for the CDR3: TGTGCCAGCATGGGGGGCGCGACCGGTGGCTACACCTTC. This translates into CASMGGATGGYTF.

This clonotype was seen once. A much larger clone differs from this one at a single base, so this may be a read error. The chain combines TRBV7-9 with TRBJ2-1; no clear D. The CDR3 totals 13 residues. The germline V gene has CDR1 SEHNR and CDR2 FQNEAQ (reference sequence). CDR3 region: CVSIPDRLNEQFF. DNA for the CDR3: TGTGTCAGCATCCCAGACCGCCTCAATGAGCAGTTCTTC. The whole variable domain, remainder taken from reference TRBV7-9 and TRBJ2-1, is DTGVSQNPRHKITKRGQNVTFRCDPISEHNRLYWYRQTLGQGPEFLTYFQNEAQLEKSRLLSDRFSAERPKGSFSTLEIQRTEQGDSAMYLCVSIPDRLNEQFFGPGTRLTVL.

This clonotype was counted many times. The chain combines TRBV5-1 with TRBJ2-3; no clear D gene. The length of the CDR3 is 13 residues. Germline-derived CDR1 and CDR2 are SGHRS and YFSETQ. Trimming cost V 1 base and J 4 bases, with 7 bases left between them. The CDR3 reads CASSLWDSDTQYF. Here the CDR3 DNA reads TGCGCCAGCAGCTTGTGGGATTCAGATACGCAGTATTTT.

This clonotype was seen many times. This chain uses TRBV20-1 with TRBJ2-5; 11 positions agree with TRBD2. The ends lost 3 bases at V and 5 bases at J; junction bases unmatched: 11. Germline V lookup: CDR1 DFQATT, CDR2 SNEGSKA (reference sequence). This CDR3 contains 16 residues. CDR3 sequence reads: CSARGRGSGGVETQYF. CDR3 nucleotide sequence: TGCAGTGCTAGGGGTCGAGGTAGCGGGGGGGTGGAGACCCAGTACTTC.

This clonotype was counted at least ten times. V gene TRBV7-9 combines with J gene TRBJ2-1; no clear D gene. This CDR3 has 15 amino acids. V shed 0 bases and J shed 1 base, with 7 bases lying between them. Germline-derived CDR1 and CDR2 are SEHNR and FQNEAQ (reference sequence). CDR3 region: CASSLAGRSYNEQFF. CDR3 DNA sequence: TGTGCCAGCAGCTTAGCGGGCAGATCCTACAATGAGCAGTTCTTC.

This clonotype was counted many times. The chain couples TRBV5-1 to TRBJ2-5, with 9 bases that match TRBD2. There are 13 residues in the CDR3. Germline trimming cut 7 bases from V and 2 bases from J; bases unmatched to any gene: 3. Germline CDR1 is SGHRS and CDR2 is YFSETQ. CDR3 amino acids: CASGAGGQETQYF. The CDR3 bases are TGCGCCAGCGGAGCGGGGGGACAAGAGACCCAGTACTTC.

At least ten counts were recorded for this clonotype. V gene TRBV5-1 combines with J gene TRBJ2-7; 7 bases are a match to TRBD2. The V gene end was trimmed by 4 bases and the J gene end by 6 bases; junction bases not matched to a gene: 10. This CDR3 is 14 amino acids long. Germline V gives CDR1 SGHRS, CDR2 YFSETQ. DNA for the CDR3: TGCGCCAGCAGCCCCCCGGCGAGCGGGGTCGAGCAGTACTTC. The encoded protein is CASSPPASGVEQYF.

This clonotype was recorded a few times. The chain couples TRBV12-3 or TRBV12-4 to TRBJ2-1, with D possibly being TRBD1 (6 bases). Trimming stripped 6 bases from V and 7 bases from J, with 19 bases between. The CDR3 length is 15 residues. CDR3 bases: TGTGCCAGCAGCCCTGATCCGACAGGTTGGAATGAGCAGTTCTTC. It codes for CASSPDPTGWNEQFF.

This clonotype was counted ten times or more. The chain uses TRBV6-1 and TRBJ1-1, with TRBD1 matching over 7 bases. CDR3 length: 15 amino acids. Germline CDR1 is MNHNS and CDR2 is SASEGT. V lost 6 bases, J lost 4 bases, and 11 bases stayed unmatched. CDR3: CASSATQGVGTEAFF. CDR3 coding DNA: TGTGCCAGCAGCGCGACTCAGGGGGTGGGCACTGAAGCTTTCTTT.

V is TRBV4-1 and J is TRBJ1-2; D remains unclear. This CDR3 contains 15 residues. Germline V gene lookup returns CDR1 MGHRA and CDR2 YSYEKL. Trimming removed 5 bases from V and 4 bases from J, with 17 bases in between. The CDR3 nucleotides are TGCGCCAGCAGCACAGAGGCCAGATCCTTCTATGGCTACACCTTC. Encoded protein: CASSTEARSFYGYTF.

This clonotype was counted at least ten times. The V gene is TRBV7-2, the J gene TRBJ1-1; D unresolved. The CDR3 sequence is 13 residues long. Germline V gene sequence: CDR1 SGHTA, CDR2 FQGNSA. The V end was cut by 4 bases, the J end by 1 base, with 7 bases between. The CDR3 reads CASSSYKNTEAFF. CDR3 sequence (DNA): TGTGCCAGCAGCTCGTACAAGAACACTGAAGCTTTCTTT.

This clonotype was seen repeatedly, ten times or more. This chain joins TRBV27 and TRBJ1-5; the D is unclear. This CDR3 is 13 amino acids long. Germline lookup yields CDR1 MNHEY and CDR2 SMNVEV (reference sequence). V lost 6 bases, J lost 1 base, and 7 bases lay in between. The CDR3, as DNA: TGTGCCAGCAGCATGGACAGCAATCAGCCCCAGCATTTT. Translating it yields CASSMDSNQPQHF.

This clonotype was counted many times. This chain links TRBV20-1 with TRBJ2-3; D gene ambiguous. This CDR3 spans 12 amino acids. The germline V gene encodes CDR1 DFQATT and CDR2 SNEGSKA (reference sequence). Trimming took off 1 base at V and 1 base at J, with 3 bases between the two ends. CDR3: CSARGGTDTQYF. For the CDR3, the DNA is TGCAGTGCTAGAGGGGGCACAGATACGCAGTATTTT.

A note on this clonotype: A much more abundant neighbour one base away suggests this may be a read error. The V and J genes are TRBV7-2 and TRBJ1-2, with TRBD1 matching over 10 bases. Germline V gives CDR1 SGHTA, CDR2 FQGNSA. This CDR3 comprises 15 residues. As DNA, the CDR3 is TGTGCCAGCAGCCGAGCGGGACAGGGGATCTATGTCTACACCTTC. Its translation: CASSRAGQGIYVYTF.

This clonotype was seen at least ten times. This rearrangement joins TRBV29-1 to TRBJ2-1; D possibly corresponds to TRBD1 (6 bases). V was clipped by 6 bases and J by 10 bases, with 13 bases between them. The CDR3 consists of 11 residues. Germline lookup yields CDR1 SQVTM and CDR2 ANQGSEA. The DNA of the CDR3 is TGCAGCGTGAACAGGGCTCGGGAGCAGTTCTTC. Protein sequence: CSVNRAREQFF.

This clonotype was recorded at least ten times. This chain joins TRBV12-3 or TRBV12-4 and TRBJ2-7; 8 positions agree with TRBD2. The J segment lost 6 bases and the V segment lost 5 bases, leaving 3 bases of the junction unmatched. The CDR3 contains 12 residues. The CDR3 loop is CASSPGGGEQYF. DNA for the CDR3: TGTGCCAGCAGTCCGGGGGGGGGCGAGCAGTACTTC.

This chain joins TRBV18 and TRBJ2-5; no definite D call. Trimming pared 3 bases from V and 4 bases from J, leaving 18 bases between. This CDR3 is 16 amino acids long. Germline V CDR1 and CDR2: KGHSH, LQKENI. The CDR3 spells CASSPPYRAQRETQYF. The CDR3 DNA reads as TGTGCCAGCTCACCCCCCTATAGGGCCCAAAGAGAGACCCAGTACTTC.

The chain links TRBV27 to TRBJ2-7, with 13 bases aligning to TRBD2. CDR3 length: 16 amino acids. Germline CDR1 MNHEY, CDR2 SMNVEV (reference sequence). V shed 8 bases and J 0 bases; nucleotides not matched to a gene: 7. The CDR3 spells CASGIRTSGSSYEQYF. Here the CDR3 DNA reads TGTGCCAGCGGGATTAGGACTAGCGGGAGCTCCTACGAGCAGTACTTC.

This clonotype showed up many times. The chain recombines TRBV27 with TRBJ2-3, with 9 bases lining up with TRBD1. The germline V gene encodes CDR1 MNHEY and CDR2 SMNVEV (reference sequence). With 8 bases clipped from V and 3 bases from J, the junction kept 6 bases outside the gene matches. The CDR3 is made up of 14 amino acids. This chain's CDR3 is CASRRDRVTDTQYF. The CDR3 DNA reads as TGTGCCAGCCGACGGGACAGGGTAACAGATACGCAGTATTTT.

This clonotype was recorded many times. V gene TRBV5-1 combines with J gene TRBJ2-7; 8 bases map to TRBD2. The CDR3 is 15 amino acids. Losses at the gene ends were 0 bases for V and 5 bases for J; bases not matched to a gene: 7. Germline values: CDR1 SGHRS, CDR2 YFSETQ. The CDR3: CASSLGHGGAHEQYF. The CDR3 coding sequence is TGCGCCAGCAGCTTGGGGCACGGGGGGGCTCACGAGCAGTACTTC.

In its sample, this clonotype was seen a few times. J is TRBJ1-2 and V is TRBV7-9; TRBD1 matches at 10 bases. There are 15 residues in the CDR3. V shed 5 bases and J 8 bases; nucleotides not matched to a gene: 11. From germline, CDR1 is SEHNR and CDR2 FQNEAQ (reference sequence). This chain's CDR3 is CASSPGTGEIGGYTF. CDR3 DNA: TGTGCCAGCAGCCCTGGGACAGGGGAAATCGGCGGCTACACCTTC.

The chain uses TRBV7-2 and TRBJ2-7; maybe TRBD2 (5 bases). The ends were cut back, 5 bases at V and 0 bases at J, with 5 bases in the middle. In germline, CDR1 is SGHTA, CDR2 FQGNSA. The CDR3 extends over 12 amino acids. The CDR3 DNA follows: TGTGCCAGCAGCACTAGCTCCTACGAGCAGTACTTC. Its protein is CASSTSSYEQYF.

This clonotype was found many times. This rearrangement joins TRBV25-1 to TRBJ2-2; TRBD1 is a possible D gene (6 bases). Germline values: CDR1 MGHDK, CDR2 SYGVNS. V was cut by 1 base and J by 5 bases, with 17 bases left in between. This CDR3 is 17 amino acids long. The CDR3 DNA follows: TGTGCCAGCAGTGAATCTCGTCCAGGGGTCCTTACCGGGGAGCTGTTTTTT. Residues: CASSESRPGVLTGELFF.

This clonotype was recorded once. A clone one base away is much larger, so this may be a read error. V usage is TRBV2 and J usage is TRBJ2-3, with 11 bases aligning to TRBD2. The V gene end was trimmed by 10 bases and the J gene end by 5 bases; junction bases not matched to a gene: 11. Germline CDR1 reads SNHLY; CDR2 reads FYNNEI. The CDR3 spans 15 residues. As DNA, the CDR3 is TGTGCCAACAGCTCCGAGGGGACTAGCGGAGATACGCAGTATTTT. Its translation: CANSSEGTSGDTQYF.

The rearrangement joins TRBV20-1 to TRBJ2-3; 8 nucleotides match TRBD2. This CDR3 region has 13 residues. After removal of 6 bases from V and 2 bases from J, the junction contained 4 bases not matched to a gene. CDR1 DFQATT and CDR2 SNEGSKA come from the germline V gene (reference sequence). CDR3 bases: TGCAGTGCCCCGCGGGGGGCCACAGATACGCAGTATTTT. It is translated as CSAPRGATDTQYF.

In its sample, this clonotype was seen many times. This chain's CDR3 is CASSLIQGRGSYTF. The CDR3 nucleotides read TGTGCCAGCAGCTTAATCCAGGGAAGGGGATCCTACACCTTC. The chain combines TRBV7-9 with TRBJ1-2, with D possibly being TRBD1 (5 bases). The CDR3 is 14 amino acids. Trimming left V 2 bases short and J 10 bases short, with 17 bases between. Germline V gene sequence: CDR1 SEHNR, CDR2 FQNEAQ (reference sequence).

This clonotype was recorded many times. The chain employs TRBV28 and TRBJ2-1; 9 bases fit TRBD2. The CDR3 is 16 residues long. Germline-derived CDR1 and CDR2 are MDHEN and SYDVKM. The V gene end was trimmed by 5 bases and the J gene end by 3 bases; junction bases not matched to a gene: 8. CDR3 nucleotides: TGTGCCAGCAGTGGCATTAGCGGGGGCCTCTACAATGAGCAGTTCTTC. It encodes CASSGISGGLYNEQFF.

The chain recombines TRBV7-9 with TRBJ2-1; TRBD2 agrees at 8 bases. From germline, CDR1 is SEHNR and CDR2 FQNEAQ (reference sequence). J lost 3 bases, V lost 1 base, and 11 bases had no gene match. This CDR3 is built from 18 residues. The CDR3 loop is CASSLVSPGLAGYNEQFF. CDR3 sequence (DNA): TGTGCCAGCAGCTTAGTGTCGCCTGGCCTAGCGGGCTACAATGAGCAGTTCTTC.

This clonotype was counted at least ten times. The V gene is TRBV12-3 or TRBV12-4, the J gene TRBJ2-2; 10 bases are a match to TRBD1. V trimming: 5 bases; J trimming: 4 bases; junction bases outside the gene matches: 1. The CDR3 totals 14 residues. The CDR3 region is CASSRTGGTGELFF. The CDR3 DNA follows: TGTGCCAGCAGTCGGACAGGGGGCACCGGGGAGCTGTTTTTT.

This clonotype was counted at least ten times. V and J are TRBV12-3 or TRBV12-4 and TRBJ2-6; no definite D call. V was trimmed by 6 bases and J by 2 bases, leaving 8 bases between them. The CDR3 has 14 amino acids. As DNA, the CDR3 is TGTGCCAGCAGAACCCACGCTGGGGCCAACGTCCTGACTTTC. Translation: CASRTHAGANVLTF.

This clonotype was counted at least ten times. The V gene is TRBV5-1, the J gene TRBJ2-3; D gene uncertain. Trimming pared 4 bases from V and 1 base from J, leaving 13 bases between. This CDR3 region has 15 residues. Germline V gene lookup returns CDR1 SGHRS and CDR2 YFSETQ. DNA for the CDR3: TGCGCCAGCAGCCTCTTTGGGCAGGGCACAGATACGCAGTATTTT. Encoded protein: CASSLFGQGTDTQYF. Looking up the rest from reference TRBV5-1 and TRBJ2-3 gives the full variable domain: KAGVTQTPRYLIKTRGQQVTLSCSPISGHRSVSWYQQTPGQGLQFLFEYFSETQRNKGNFPGRFSGRQFSNSRSEMNVSTLELGDSALYLCASSLFGQGTDTQYFGPGTRLTVL.

The chain carries TRBV3-1 and TRBJ1-1; 11 bases match TRBD1. Germline V gene lookup returns CDR1 LGHDT and CDR2 YNNKEL (reference sequence). V lost 3 bases and J lost 4; bases outside the gene matches: 10. CDR3 length: 17 residues. CDR3 sequence: CASSQERGTGGITEAFF. The CDR3 nucleotides are TGTGCCAGCAGCCAGGAACGAGGGACAGGGGGAATCACTGAAGCTTTCTTT.